The clone carrying this TCR beta chain was picked up one time. The sample is drawn from a study of blood T cell repertoires in COVID-19. Study background: Samples of COVID-19 (acute and convalescent) were obtained from the United States, Italy and Spain.

Here immunoSEQ multiplex PCR was the method, and the copy in TCRdb shows in-frame clones only, minus some. The sample consists of about 210,000 clones, 70% to 90% of them appearing once. With V trimmed by 8 bases and J by 4 bases, 5 bases remained unmatched. This CDR3 is 14 amino acids long. CDR1 LNHDA and CDR2 SQIVND come from the germline V gene (reference sequence). This rearrangement joins TRBV19 to TRBJ2-7, with 13 bases lining up with TRBD2. This sequence was found in a woman aged 70-85 years with acute or convalescent COVID-19. Sequenced material: peripheral blood. In nucleotides, the CDR3 is TGTGCCAGTCAACGGACTAGCGGGAGTTACGAGCAGTACTTC. It encodes CASQRTSGSYEQYF.